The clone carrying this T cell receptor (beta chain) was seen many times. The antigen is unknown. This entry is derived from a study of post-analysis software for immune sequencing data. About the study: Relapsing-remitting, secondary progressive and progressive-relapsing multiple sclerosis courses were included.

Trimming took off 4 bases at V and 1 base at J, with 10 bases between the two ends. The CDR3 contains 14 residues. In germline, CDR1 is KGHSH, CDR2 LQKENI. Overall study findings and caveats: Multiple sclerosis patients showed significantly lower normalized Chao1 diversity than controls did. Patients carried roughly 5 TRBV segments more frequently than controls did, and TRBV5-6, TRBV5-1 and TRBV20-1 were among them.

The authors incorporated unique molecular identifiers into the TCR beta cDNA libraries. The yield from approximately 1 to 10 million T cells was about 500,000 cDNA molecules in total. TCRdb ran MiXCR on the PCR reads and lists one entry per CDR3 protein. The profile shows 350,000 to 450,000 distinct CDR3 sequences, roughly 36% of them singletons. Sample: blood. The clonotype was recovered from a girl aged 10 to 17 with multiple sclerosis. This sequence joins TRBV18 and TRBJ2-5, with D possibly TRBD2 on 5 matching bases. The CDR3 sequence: CASSLPGGQETQYF. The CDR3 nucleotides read TGTGCCAGCTCACTTCCTGGAGGCCAAGAGACCCAGTACTTC. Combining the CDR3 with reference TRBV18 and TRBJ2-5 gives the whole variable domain NAGVMQNPRHLVRRRGQEARLRCSPMKGHSHVYWYRQLPEEGLKFMVYLQKENIIDESGMPKERFSAEFPKEGPSILRIQQVVRGDSAAYFCASSLPGGQETQYFGPGTRLLVL.